The rows below give T cell receptor beta chains drawn from one sample of a study of cytotoxic CD8 clonotypes in ibrutinib-treated CLL. Here immunoSEQ multiplex PCR was the method, and the copy in TCRdb shows in-frame clones only, minus some. The sample holds approximately 60,000 clones, approximately 60% seen once. Sample: PBMCs, taken after 24 months of ibrutinib treatment. These receptors all stem from a human donor with chronic lymphocytic leukemia. CDR3s include the opening cysteine and the closing phenylalanine or tryptophan. The D gene is left open where the match is weak.

D: -; V: TRBV9; J: TRBJ2-2; CDR3: CASSFHRATNTGELFF
D: -; V: TRBV29-1; J: TRBJ2-5; CDR3: CSVDPGAGETQYF
D: -; V: TRBV2; J: TRBJ2-6; CDR3: CASRDRTAGANVLTF
D: -; V: TRBV7-9; J: TRBJ2-7; CDR3: CASSFLRQVAYEQYF
D: TRBD2; V: TRBV7-6; J: TRBJ2-1; CDR3: CASSHTSGEQFF
D: TRBD1; V: TRBV15; J: TRBJ1-1; CDR3: CATSYGQDEAFF
D: -; V: TRBV15; J: TRBJ2-1; CDR3: CATSRDFGGLNEQFF
D: -; V: TRBV19; J: TRBJ2-2; CDR3: CASSITRNTGELFF
D: -; V: TRBV6-5; J: TRBJ2-5; CDR3: CASSYGTIRVSETQYF
D: -; V: TRBV28; J: TRBJ2-5; CDR3: CASEASAETQYF
D: -; V: TRBV18; J: TRBJ2-2; CDR3: CASSPKPGTGELFF
D: -; V: TRBV5-6; J: TRBJ2-1; CDR3: CASSLFRLDNEQFF
D: TRBD1; V: TRBV19; J: TRBJ1-6; CDR3: CASSMGRDRPNSPLHF
D: -; V: TRBV6-4; J: TRBJ1-6; CDR3: CASRADSTSNSPLHF
D: TRBD1; V: TRBV5-4; J: TRBJ1-2; CDR3: CASSSQGAYYGYTF
D: -; V: TRBV15; J: TRBJ1-4; CDR3: CATSRDGGEKLFF
D: -; V: TRBV29-1; J: TRBJ2-2; CDR3: CSVEEGRWTGELFF
D: -; V: TRBV25-1; J: TRBJ1-2; CDR3: CASSSAPTDHGYTF
D: TRBD2; V: TRBV18; J: TRBJ2-1; CDR3: CASSREGYNEQFF
D: TRBD1; V: TRBV28; J: TRBJ1-2; CDR3: CASSLVGQGNYGYTF
D: -; V: TRBV28; J: TRBJ1-1; CDR3: CASSLGATEAFF
D: -; V: TRBV19; J: TRBJ2-3; CDR3: CASKEGASGTDTQYF
D: TRBD2; V: TRBV13; J: TRBJ2-3; CDR3: CASSSGTSGRAGTDTQYF
D: -; V: TRBV7-9; J: TRBJ2-3; CDR3: CASSLAKFTDTQYF
D: -; V: TRBV25-1; J: TRBJ1-3; CDR3: CASSEERSGNTIYF